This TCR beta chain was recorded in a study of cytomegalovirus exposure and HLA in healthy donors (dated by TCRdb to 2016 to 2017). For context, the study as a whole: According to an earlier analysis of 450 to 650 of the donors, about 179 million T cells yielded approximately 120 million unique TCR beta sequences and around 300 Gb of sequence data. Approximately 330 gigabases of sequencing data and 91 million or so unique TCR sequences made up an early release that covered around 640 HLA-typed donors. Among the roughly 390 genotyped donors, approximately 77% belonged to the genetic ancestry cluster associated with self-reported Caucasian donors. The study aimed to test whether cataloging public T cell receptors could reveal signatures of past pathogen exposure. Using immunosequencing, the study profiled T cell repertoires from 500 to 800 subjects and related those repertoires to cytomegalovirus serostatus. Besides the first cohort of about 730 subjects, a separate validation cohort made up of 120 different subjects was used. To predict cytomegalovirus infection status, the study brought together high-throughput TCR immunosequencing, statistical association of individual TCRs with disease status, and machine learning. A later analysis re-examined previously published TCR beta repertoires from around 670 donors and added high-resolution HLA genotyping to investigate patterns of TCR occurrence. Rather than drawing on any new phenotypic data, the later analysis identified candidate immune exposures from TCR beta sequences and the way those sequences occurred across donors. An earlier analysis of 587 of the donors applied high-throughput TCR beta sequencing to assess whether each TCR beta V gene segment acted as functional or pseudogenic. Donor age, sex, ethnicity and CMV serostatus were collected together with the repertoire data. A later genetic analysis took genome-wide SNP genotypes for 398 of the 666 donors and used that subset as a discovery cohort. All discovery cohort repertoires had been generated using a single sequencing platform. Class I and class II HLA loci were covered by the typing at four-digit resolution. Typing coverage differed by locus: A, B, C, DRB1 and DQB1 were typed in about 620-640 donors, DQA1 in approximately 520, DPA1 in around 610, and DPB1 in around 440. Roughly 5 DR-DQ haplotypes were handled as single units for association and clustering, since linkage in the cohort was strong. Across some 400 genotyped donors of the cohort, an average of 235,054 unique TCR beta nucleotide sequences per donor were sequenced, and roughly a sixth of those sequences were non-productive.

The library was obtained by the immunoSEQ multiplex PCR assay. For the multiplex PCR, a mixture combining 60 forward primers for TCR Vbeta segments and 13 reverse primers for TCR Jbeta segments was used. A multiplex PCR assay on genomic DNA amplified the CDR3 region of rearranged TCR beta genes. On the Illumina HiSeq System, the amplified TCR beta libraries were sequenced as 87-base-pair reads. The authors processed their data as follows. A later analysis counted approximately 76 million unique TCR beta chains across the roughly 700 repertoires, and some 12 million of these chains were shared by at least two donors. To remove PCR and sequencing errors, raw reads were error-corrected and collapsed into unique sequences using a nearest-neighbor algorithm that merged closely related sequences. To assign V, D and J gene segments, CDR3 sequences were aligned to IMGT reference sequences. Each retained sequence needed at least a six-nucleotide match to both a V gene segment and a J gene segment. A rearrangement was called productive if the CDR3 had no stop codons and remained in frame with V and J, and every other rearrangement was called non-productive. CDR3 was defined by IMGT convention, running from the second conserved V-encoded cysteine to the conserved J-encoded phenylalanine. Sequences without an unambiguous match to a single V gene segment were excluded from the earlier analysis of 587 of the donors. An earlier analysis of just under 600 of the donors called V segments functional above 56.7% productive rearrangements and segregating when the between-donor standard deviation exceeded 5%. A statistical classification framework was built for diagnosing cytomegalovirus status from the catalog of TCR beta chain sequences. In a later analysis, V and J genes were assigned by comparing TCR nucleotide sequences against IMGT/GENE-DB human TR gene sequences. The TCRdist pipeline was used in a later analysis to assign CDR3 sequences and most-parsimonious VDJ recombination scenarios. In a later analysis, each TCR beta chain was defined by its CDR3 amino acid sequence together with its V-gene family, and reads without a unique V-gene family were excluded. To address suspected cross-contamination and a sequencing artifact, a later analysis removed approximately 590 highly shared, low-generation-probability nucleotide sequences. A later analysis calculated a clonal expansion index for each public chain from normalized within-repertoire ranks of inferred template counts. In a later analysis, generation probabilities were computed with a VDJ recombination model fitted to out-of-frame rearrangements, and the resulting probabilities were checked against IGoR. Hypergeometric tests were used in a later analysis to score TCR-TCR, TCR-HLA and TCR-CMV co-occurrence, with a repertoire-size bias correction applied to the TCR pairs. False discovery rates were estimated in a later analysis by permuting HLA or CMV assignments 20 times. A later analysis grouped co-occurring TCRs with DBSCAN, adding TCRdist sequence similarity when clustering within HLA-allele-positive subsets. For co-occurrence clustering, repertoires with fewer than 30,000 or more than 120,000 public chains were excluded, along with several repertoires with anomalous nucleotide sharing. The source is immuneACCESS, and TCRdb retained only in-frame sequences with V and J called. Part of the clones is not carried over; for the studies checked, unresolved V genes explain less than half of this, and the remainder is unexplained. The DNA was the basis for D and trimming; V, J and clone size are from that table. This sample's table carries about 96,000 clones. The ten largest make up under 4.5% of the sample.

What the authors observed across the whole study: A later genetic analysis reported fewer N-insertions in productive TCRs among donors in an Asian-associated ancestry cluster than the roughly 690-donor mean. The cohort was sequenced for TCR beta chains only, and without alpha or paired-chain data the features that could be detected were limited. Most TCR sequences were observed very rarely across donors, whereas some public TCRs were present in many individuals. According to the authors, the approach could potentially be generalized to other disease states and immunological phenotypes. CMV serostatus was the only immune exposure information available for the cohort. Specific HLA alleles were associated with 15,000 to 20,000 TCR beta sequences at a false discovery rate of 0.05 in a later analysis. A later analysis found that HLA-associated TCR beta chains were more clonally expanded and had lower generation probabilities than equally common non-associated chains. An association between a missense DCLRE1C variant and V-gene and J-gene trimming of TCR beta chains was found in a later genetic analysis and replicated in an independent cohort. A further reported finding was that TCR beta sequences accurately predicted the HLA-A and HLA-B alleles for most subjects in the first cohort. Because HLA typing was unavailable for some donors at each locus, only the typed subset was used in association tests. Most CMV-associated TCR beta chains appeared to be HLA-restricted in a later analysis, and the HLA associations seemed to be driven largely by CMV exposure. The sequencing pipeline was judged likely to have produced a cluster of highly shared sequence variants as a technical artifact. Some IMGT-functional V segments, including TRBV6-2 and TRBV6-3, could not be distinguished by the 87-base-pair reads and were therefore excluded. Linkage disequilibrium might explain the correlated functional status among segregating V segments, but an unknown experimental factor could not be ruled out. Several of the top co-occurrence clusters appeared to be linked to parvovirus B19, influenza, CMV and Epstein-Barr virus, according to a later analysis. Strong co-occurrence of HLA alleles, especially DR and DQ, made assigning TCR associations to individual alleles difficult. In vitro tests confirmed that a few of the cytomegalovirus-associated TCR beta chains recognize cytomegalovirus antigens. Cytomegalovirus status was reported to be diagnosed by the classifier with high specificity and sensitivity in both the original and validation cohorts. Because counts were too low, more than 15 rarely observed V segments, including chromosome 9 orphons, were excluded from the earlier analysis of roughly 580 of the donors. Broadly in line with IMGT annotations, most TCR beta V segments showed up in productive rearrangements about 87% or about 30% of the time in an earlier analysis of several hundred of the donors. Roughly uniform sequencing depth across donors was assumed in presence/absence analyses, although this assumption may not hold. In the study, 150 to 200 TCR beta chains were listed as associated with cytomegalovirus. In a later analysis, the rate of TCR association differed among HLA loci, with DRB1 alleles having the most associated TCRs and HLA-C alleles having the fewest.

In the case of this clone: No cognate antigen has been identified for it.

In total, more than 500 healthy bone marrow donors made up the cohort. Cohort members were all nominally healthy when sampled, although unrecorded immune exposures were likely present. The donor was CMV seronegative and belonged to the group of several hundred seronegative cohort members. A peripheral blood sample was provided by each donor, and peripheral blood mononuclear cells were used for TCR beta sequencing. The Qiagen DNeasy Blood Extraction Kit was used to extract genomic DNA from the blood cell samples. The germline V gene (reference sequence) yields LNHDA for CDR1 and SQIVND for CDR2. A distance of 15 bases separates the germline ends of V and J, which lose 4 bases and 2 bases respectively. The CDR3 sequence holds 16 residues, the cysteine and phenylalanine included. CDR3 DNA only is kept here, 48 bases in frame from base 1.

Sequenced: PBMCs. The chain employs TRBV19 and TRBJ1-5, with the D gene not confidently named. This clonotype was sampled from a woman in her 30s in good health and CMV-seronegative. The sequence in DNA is TGTGCCAGTAGTACGGAGGCGGGCTGGGGCAATCAGCCCCAGCATTTT. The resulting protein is CASSTEAGWGNQPQHF. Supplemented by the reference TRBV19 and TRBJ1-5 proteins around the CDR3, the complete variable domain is DGGITQSPKYLFRKEGQNVTLSCEQNLNHDAMYWYRQDPGQGLRLIYYSQIVNDFQKGDIAEGYSVSREKKESFPLTVTSAQKNPTAFYLCASSTEAGWGNQPQHFGDGTRLSIL.